The subject of this entry is one T cell receptor (beta chain). Germline V gene data show CDR1 as ENHRY and CDR2 as SYGVKD. V lost 3 bases to trimming and J lost 6 bases, with 15 bases between them. The CDR3 is 14 amino acids. These data originate in a study of human T cells and chemical hapten exposure. Original processing methods: Sequenced samples showed a median of roughly 99,000 TCRs each, with counts running from around 24,000 to 710,000. MiXCR, applied by TCRdb to the RACE reads, yields one record per CDR3 protein. The authors' filters were not applied to this entry. The sample contains 300,000 to 400,000 distinct CDR3 sequences, around 7% of which appear only once. The time point here: patch test 1, 2 weeks after DPC sensitization. Treatment indicated: therapeutic diphenylcyclopropenone sensitization with weekly scalp DPC. RNA extraction used unfractionated whole blood as the source of total RNA.

J is TRBJ2-7 and V is TRBV10-3, with TRBD1 as a possible D gene (6 bases). The TCR sequence derives from a woman between 18 and 29 years old with alopecia areata. Some clones in this sample may be carry-over from other donors' samples. The sample was whole blood, taken in connection with sensitization to the hapten diphenylcyclopropenone (DPC). The CDR3 is CAISDPVGASEQYF. The CDR3 coding sequence is TGTGCCATCAGTGACCCCGTGGGGGCGAGCGAGCAGTACTTC.